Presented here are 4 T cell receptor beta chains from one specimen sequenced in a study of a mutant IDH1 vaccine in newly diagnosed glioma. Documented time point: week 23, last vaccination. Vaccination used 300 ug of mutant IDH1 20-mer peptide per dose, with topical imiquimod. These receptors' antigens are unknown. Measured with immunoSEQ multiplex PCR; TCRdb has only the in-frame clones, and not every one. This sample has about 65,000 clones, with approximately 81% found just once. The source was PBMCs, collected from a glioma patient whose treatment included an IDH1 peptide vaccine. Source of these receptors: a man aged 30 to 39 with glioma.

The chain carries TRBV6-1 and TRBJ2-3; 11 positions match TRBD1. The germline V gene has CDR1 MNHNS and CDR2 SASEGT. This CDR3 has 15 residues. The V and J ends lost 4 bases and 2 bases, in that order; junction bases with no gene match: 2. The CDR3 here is CASSGDRGVTDTQYF. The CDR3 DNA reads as TGTGCCAGCAGTGGGGACAGGGGGGTCACAGATACGCAGTATTTT.

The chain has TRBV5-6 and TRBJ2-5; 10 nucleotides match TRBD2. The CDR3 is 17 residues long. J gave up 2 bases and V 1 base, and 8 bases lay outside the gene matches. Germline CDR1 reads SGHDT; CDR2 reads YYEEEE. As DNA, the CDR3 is TGTGCCAGCAGCTTGTTTTCCAGAGCGGGGGGGCAAGAGACCCAGTACTTC. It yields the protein CASSLFSRAGGQETQYF. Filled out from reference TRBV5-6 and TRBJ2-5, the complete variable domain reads DAGVTQSPTHLIKTRGQQVTLRCSPKSGHDTVSWYQQALGQGPQFIFQYYEEEERQRGNFPDRFSGHQFPNYSSELNVNALLLGDSALYLCASSLFSRAGGQETQYFGPGTRLLVL.

Here the CDR3 reads CASSTGQGMNTEAFF. For the CDR3, the DNA is TGTGCCAGTAGCACCGGACAGGGGATGAACACTGAAGCTTTCTTT. The chain carries TRBV19 and TRBJ1-1; TRBD1 matches 9 bases. Germline values: CDR1 LNHDA, CDR2 SQIVND (reference sequence). Trimming removed 6 bases from V and 0 bases from J; junction bases left unmatched: 5. This CDR3 region has 15 residues.

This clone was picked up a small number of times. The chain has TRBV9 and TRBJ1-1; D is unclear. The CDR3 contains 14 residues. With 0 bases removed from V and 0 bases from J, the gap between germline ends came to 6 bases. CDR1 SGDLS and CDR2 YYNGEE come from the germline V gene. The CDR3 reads CASSVASLNTEAFF. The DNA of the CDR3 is TGTGCCAGCAGCGTAGCTAGCCTGAACACTGAAGCTTTCTTT.